This is a list of T cell receptor beta chains from one sample in a study of blood T cell repertoires in COVID-19. TCRdb keeps only in-frame clones here, not all; method: immunoSEQ multiplex PCR. The sample lists about 36,000 clones; just under 85% were seen once. The specimen sequenced was peripheral blood. Every receptor here comes from a human donor in a cohort sampled during active COVID-19. Both conserved end residues are trimmed from each CDR3. Some rows mark clone size as missing; the rest say once, few, many or name a class of expanded clone.

ASSQIVGTVANTEAF	TRBJ1-1	-	TRBV4-2
ASSQVAGGQETQY	TRBJ2-5	few	TRBV2
ASRLEFGELF	TRBJ2-2	-	TRBV2
ASSLGGRDEKLF	TRBJ1-4	-	TRBV7-2
ASSLRGRGTEAF	TRBJ1-1	few	TRBV5-6
ARDTTNEKLF	TRBJ1-4	-	TRBV19
ASSRLTGQQYNEQF	TRBJ2-1	once	TRBV4-1
ASSFTGMNTEAF	TRBJ1-1	-	TRBV5-1
ASSESRTSGF	TRBJ2-1	once	TRBV6-1
ASSPLGTDHYGYT	TRBJ1-2	-	TRBV3-1/TRBV3-2
ASSDSVNQPQH	TRBJ1-5	-	TRBV6-1
ASSQDDQGAYNEQF	TRBJ2-1	-	TRBV3-1/TRBV3-2
ASSKTGGYEKLF	TRBJ1-4	-	TRBV27
ASSPGTGLVRGAQY	TRBJ2-5	-	TRBV18
ASSLFTSGYTDTQY	TRBJ2-3	-	TRBV7-9
SASVTSGGYIEQF	TRBJ2-1	-	TRBV20-1
SAGGTGPNQPQH	TRBJ1-5	-	TRBV29-1
AISETGGTAGNTIY	TRBJ1-3	-	TRBV10-3
ASSLPGGSSTDTQY	TRBJ2-3	-	TRBV19
ASTPSIRTGDQPQH	TRBJ1-5	-	TRBV28
ASSFGTMAYEQY	TRBJ2-7	-	TRBV5-8
ASSDLLRTDTQY	TRBJ2-3	-	TRBV6-1
ASILSAGHSGNTIY	TRBJ1-3	-	TRBV2
ASSQSSGGLGTDTQY	TRBJ2-3	-	TRBV3-1/TRBV3-2
ASSLGTTGDNSGNTIY	TRBJ1-3	-	TRBV5-5
SASISKVGSQPQH	TRBJ1-5	-	TRBV20-1
ASSLDRLGVRNEQF	TRBJ2-1	-	TRBV11-3
ASSFGWAGAVPWETQY	TRBJ2-5	-	TRBV28
SASGMPGLGEETQY	TRBJ2-5	-	TRBV20-1
ASSRTGGTEAF	TRBJ1-1	-	TRBV7-2
ASSLAGGYGYT	TRBJ1-2	-	TRBV7-9
ASKLGSYGYT	TRBJ1-2	few	TRBV12-3/TRBV12-4
ASSFTGEQY	TRBJ2-7	-	TRBV5-6
ASSFDRGETQY	TRBJ2-5	-	TRBV7-3
ASSEAGGNQPQH	TRBJ1-5	-	TRBV6-1
ASSPRLEGHNEQF	TRBJ2-1	-	TRBV9
ASKPSAGLTEAF	TRBJ1-1	-	TRBV11-1
ASRQGPTYNEQF	TRBJ2-1	-	TRBV25-1